This entry concerns a single T cell receptor beta chain. What it recognizes is unknown. These data are taken from a study of lymphopenia after photon versus proton radiotherapy. This table comes from immunoSEQ multiplex PCR, and its TCRdb copy is limited to in-frame clones, with some not included. The data hold more than 80,000 clones, with 80% to 90% observed a single time. Germline CDR1 is MDHEN and CDR2 is SYDVKM. V trimming: 5 bases; J trimming: 7 bases; junction bases outside the gene matches: 11. The CDR3 consists of 16 residues. Study results and caveats: Larger post-nadir TCR diversity loss correlated inversely with survival in deceased patients. Survival link was tested only in deceased patients; proton benefit remains a possibility.

This rearrangement joins TRBV28 to TRBJ2-1, with 10 bases matching TRBD1. This receptor was identified in a man aged 55 to 70 with pancreatic cancer. The sequencing here drew on peripheral blood, taken from a patient treated with proton-based radiotherapy. The CDR3 sequence: CASSPLRQGARNEQFF. The CDR3, as DNA: TGTGCCAGCAGTCCCCTACGACAGGGGGCGCGGAATGAGCAGTTCTTC.